The sequence of this TCR beta chain was determined in a study of blood T cell repertoires in COVID-19. Some clones are missing from TCRdb's copy, which holds only in-frame ones; the method was immunoSEQ multiplex PCR. The repertoire holds around 100,000 clones, almost 80% seen once, with around 10% in the top ten. With 2 bases clipped from V and 4 bases from J, the junction kept 7 bases outside the gene matches. Germline V gives CDR1 SGDLS, CDR2 YYNGEE. This CDR3 is built from 16 residues. The rearrangement joins TRBV9 to TRBJ2-5, with TRBD1 matching 11 bases. This clonotype was sampled from a woman in her 70s with acute or convalescent COVID-19. The sample consisted of peripheral blood. The CDR3 coding sequence is TGTGCCAGCAGCGTCCCCGGGACAGGGGGATCAGAGACCCAGTACTTC. This gives the protein CASSVPGTGGSETQYF.